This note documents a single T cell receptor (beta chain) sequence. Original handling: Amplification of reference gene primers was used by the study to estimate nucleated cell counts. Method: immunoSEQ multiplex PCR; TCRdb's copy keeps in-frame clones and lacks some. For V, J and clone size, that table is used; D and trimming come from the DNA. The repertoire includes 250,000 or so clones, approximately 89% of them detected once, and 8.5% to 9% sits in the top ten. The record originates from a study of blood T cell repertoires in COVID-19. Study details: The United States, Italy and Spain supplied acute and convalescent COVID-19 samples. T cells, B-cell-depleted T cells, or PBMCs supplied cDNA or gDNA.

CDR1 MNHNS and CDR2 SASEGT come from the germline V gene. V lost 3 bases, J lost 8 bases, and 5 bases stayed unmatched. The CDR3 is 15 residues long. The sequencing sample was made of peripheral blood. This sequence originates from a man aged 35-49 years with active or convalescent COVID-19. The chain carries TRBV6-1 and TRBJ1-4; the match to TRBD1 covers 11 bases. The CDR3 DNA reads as TGTGCCAGCAGTGAGTTAGGGACAGGGGGAGAAAAACTGTTTTTT. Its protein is CASSELGTGGEKLFF.